This TCR beta chain is drawn from a study of blood T cell repertoires in COVID-19. Study summary: PBMCs, B-cell-depleted T cells, or T cells were the source of the cDNA or gDNA that made up the material.

The CDR3 sequence is 17 residues long. Trimming removed 2 bases from V and 0 bases from J; junction bases left unmatched: 7. Per germline, CDR1 GTSNPN and CDR2 SVGIG (reference sequence). Authors' data handling: Counts of nucleated cells, estimated from reference gene primer amplification, were obtained. Assay used: immunoSEQ multiplex PCR; TCRdb lists only in-frame clones, some missing. From that table come the V and J calls and clone size; the DNA was used to work out D and trimming. This table has around 250,000 clones, around 80% appearing once. The V gene is TRBV30, the J gene TRBJ1-6; 7 positions match TRBD1. Source material: peripheral blood. This clonotype was sampled from a woman aged 80 or older with acute or convalescent COVID-19. The CDR3 is CAWSPPTGSSYNSPLHF. The CDR3 bases are TGTGCCTGGAGTCCCCCGACAGGGAGCTCCTATAATTCACCCCTCCACTTT.